Listed below are T cell receptor beta chains from one sample, sequenced in a study of T cells in Graves' hyperthyroidism and ophthalmopathy. MiXCR, run by TCRdb on the multiplex PCR reads, gives a single entry per CDR3 protein. The sample records about 610,000 distinct CDR3 sequences, roughly 14% being singletons. The sequencing sample was made of blood. The receptors come from a woman aged 40 to 49 with Graves' ophthalmopathy. Each CDR3 is given with its conserved first and last residue. Fields, in order: J gene, clone size, D gene, V gene, CDR3 protein, CDR3 DNA. A D gene is named only where the DNA matches it firmly. The size entry is marked missing in some rows and otherwise reads once, few, many or a size class.

TRBJ2-7	few	NA	TRBV6-5	CASSYSVTGTGSYEQYF	TGTGCCAGCAGTTACTCCGTAACAGGTACAGGGTCCTACGAGCAGTACTTC
TRBJ1-5	many	NA	TRBV27	CASSLVGDQPQHF	TGTGCCAGCAGTTTAGTAGGGGATCAGCCCCAGCATTTT
TRBJ2-1	many	TRBD1	TRBV28	CVTGTGLNEQFF	TGTGTCACCGGGACAGGTTTGAATGAGCAGTTCTTC
TRBJ2-7	few	NA	TRBV2	CASSEAAGPNEQYF	TGTGCCAGCAGTGAAGCCGCGGGACCTAACGAGCAGTACTTC
TRBJ2-7	few	NA	TRBV3-1	CASSQVTHYSYEQYF	TGTGCCAGCAGCCAAGTAACCCATTACTCCTACGAGCAGTACTTC
TRBJ1-2	many	NA	TRBV12-3/TRBV12-4	CASSARVDGYTF	TGTGCCAGCAGCGCCAGGGTAGATGGCTACACCTTC
TRBJ2-7	NA	NA	TRBV20-1	CSAAPAGSMGEQYF	TGCAGTGCTGCTCCGGCAGGTAGCATGGGGGAGCAGTACTTC
TRBJ2-5	NA	NA	TRBV18	CASSPRVETQYF	TGTGCCAGCTCACCTCGTGTGGAGACCCAGTACTTC
TRBJ2-7	NA	NA	TRBV7-2	CASSLAGAERYEQYF	TGTGCCAGCAGCTTAGCGGGAGCGGAACGGTACGAGCAGTACTTC
TRBJ1-2	many	NA	TRBV5-8	CASSSMTGHNYGYTF	TGTGCCAGCAGCTCAATGACAGGACACAACTATGGCTACACCTTC
TRBJ2-4	NA	NA	TRBV18	CASSPRNLAKNIQYF	TGTGCCAGCTCACCCAGAAATCTAGCCAAAAACATTCAGTACTTC
TRBJ1-1	NA	NA	TRBV6-1	CASSEARDTEAFF	TGTGCCAGCAGTGAAGCTCGGGACACTGAAGCTTTCTTT
TRBJ1-2	few	TRBD1	TRBV12-3/TRBV12-4	CASSPRQGAGYGYTF	TGTGCCAGCAGTCCCAGGCAGGGGGCAGGCTATGGCTACACCTTC
TRBJ2-7	NA	TRBD1	TRBV28	CASRRGQGFWEQYF	TGTGCCAGCAGAAGAGGACAGGGTTTTTGGGAGCAGTACTTC
TRBJ2-5	many	NA	TRBV29-1	CSATGTFWDQETQYF	TGCAGCGCGACCGGGACTTTTTGGGATCAAGAGACCCAGTACTTC
TRBJ1-5	many	NA	TRBV6-5	CASSYPEGWSNQPQHF	TGTGCCAGCAGTTACCCGGAGGGGTGGAGCAATCAGCCCCAGCATTTT
TRBJ2-2	NA	TRBD2	TRBV5-1	CASRREGRGELFF	TGCGCCAGCAGGCGGGAGGGCCGCGGGGAGCTGTTTTTT
TRBJ2-2	NA	TRBD1	TRBV10-1	CASSESKPGQGMKRRTGELFF	TGCGCCAGCAGTGAGTCGAAACCGGGACAGGGGATGAAAAGGAGGACCGGGGAGCTGTTTTTT
TRBJ2-7	many	TRBD2	TRBV5-1	CASSFGLAGGYHYEQYF	TGCGCCAGCAGCTTCGGACTAGCGGGAGGTTATCACTACGAGCAGTACTTC
TRBJ2-5	many	NA	TRBV7-2	CASGDPGPPRETQYF	TGTGCCAGCGGGGACCCGGGCCCTCCCCGGGAGACCCAGTACTTC
TRBJ2-7	many	TRBD2	TRBV7-9	CASSDPGTSSEQYF	TGTGCCAGCAGCGATCCCGGGACTAGCTCCGAGCAGTACTTC
TRBJ1-5	many	NA	TRBV15	CATRLAGVNNQPQHF	TGTGCCACCAGGCTAGCGGGGGTAAACAATCAGCCCCAGCATTTT
TRBJ2-7	few	TRBD2	TRBV20-1	CSARGGLAGVEQYF	TGCAGTGCTAGGGGGGGACTAGCGGGAGTCGAGCAGTACTTC
TRBJ1-2	NA	NA	TRBV4-2	CASSPLGQSPRDYGYTF	TGTGCCAGCAGCCCCCTCGGACAGTCCCCTCGGGACTATGGCTACACCTTC
TRBJ1-1	many	NA	TRBV29-1	CSVGWNTEAFF	TGCAGCGTTGGCTGGAACACTGAAGCTTTCTTT
TRBJ2-1	NA	TRBD2	TRBV29-1	CSVGLADYNEQFF	TGCAGCGTTGGGCTAGCGGATTACAATGAGCAGTTCTTC
TRBJ2-5	few	NA	TRBV18	CASSSTKETQYF	TGTGCCAGCTCATCTACTAAAGAGACCCAGTACTTC
TRBJ1-1	NA	TRBD1	TRBV12-3/TRBV12-4	CASRKTGEDTEAFF	TGTGCCAGCAGAAAGACAGGGGAGGACACTGAAGCTTTCTTT
TRBJ2-4	many	TRBD1	TRBV10-1	CASSVGTGADIQYF	TGCGCCAGCAGTGTGGGGACAGGGGCGGACATTCAGTACTTC
TRBJ2-7	many	TRBD2	TRBV12-3/TRBV12-4	CASSVAGAGETYEQYF	TGTGCCAGCAGTGTAGCGGGGGCGGGAGAGACCTACGAGCAGTACTTC
TRBJ2-7	NA	TRBD1	TRBV28	CASTTGTGGREQYF	TGTGCCAGCACTACCGGGACAGGGGGTCGCGAGCAGTACTTC
TRBJ2-2	many	NA	TRBV7-8	CASSLGAGTNTGELFF	TGTGCCAGCAGCTTAGGTGCGGGAACGAACACCGGGGAGCTGTTTTTT
TRBJ2-1	many	NA	TRBV28	CASITSGTTSYNEQFF	TGTGCCAGCATTACATCCGGGACAACATCCTACAATGAGCAGTTCTTC
TRBJ2-1	many	NA	TRBV30	CAWSQTSQKQFF	TGTGCCTGGAGTCAAACTAGCCAAAAGCAGTTCTTC
TRBJ2-5	NA	NA	TRBV5-6	CASSLGVGYQETQYF	TGTGCCAGCAGCTTGGGGGTAGGGTACCAAGAGACCCAGTACTTC
TRBJ1-2	many	NA	TRBV4-2	CASSQDRPSYGYTF	TGTGCCAGCAGCCAAGATAGACCTTCCTATGGCTACACCTTC
TRBJ2-5	many	NA	TRBV18	CASSPVWPPQETQYF	TGTGCCAGCTCACCAGTATGGCCCCCACAAGAGACCCAGTACTTC
TRBJ2-7	many	TRBD2	TRBV6-2/TRBV6-3	CASTKTSGSHRSSYEQYF	TGTGCCAGCACAAAGACTAGCGGGTCTCACCGGAGCTCCTACGAGCAGTACTTC
TRBJ1-6	few	NA	TRBV13	CASSLHRERVNSPLHF	TGTGCCAGCAGCTTACACAGGGAGAGAGTTAATTCACCCCTCCACTTT
TRBJ2-5	many	TRBD2	TRBV28	CASSKGGLAGQVGGTQYF	TGTGCCAGCAGCAAAGGGGGACTAGCGGGGCAGGTGGGCGGGACCCAGTACTTC
TRBJ2-5	NA	NA	TRBV7-2	CASSLERGRRETQYF	TGTGCCAGCAGCTTAGAAAGAGGGAGGAGAGAGACCCAGTACTTC
TRBJ2-5	many	NA	TRBV6-1	CASRSTNQETQYF	TGTGCCAGCAGATCGACGAATCAAGAGACCCAGTACTTC
TRBJ2-7	many	NA	TRBV20-1	CSASRAGLSYEQYF	TGCAGTGCTAGTAGGGCGGGCCTCTCCTACGAGCAGTACTTC
TRBJ1-1	few	NA	TRBV27	CASKLRGNTEAFF	TGTGCCAGCAAGCTCAGAGGGAACACTGAAGCTTTCTTT
TRBJ2-3	NA	TRBD2	TRBV20-1	CSARAPTGLAGTDTQYF	TGCAGTGCTAGAGCTCCCACCGGGCTAGCGGGCACAGATACGCAGTATTTT
TRBJ2-7	many	NA	TRBV6-2/TRBV6-3	CASHHGALEGGEQYF	TGTGCCAGCCACCACGGGGCCCTAGAAGGGGGCGAGCAGTACTTC
TRBJ1-3	many	NA	TRBV6-5	CASSNVRGFGNTIYF	TGTGCCAGCAGTAACGTCAGAGGTTTTGGAAACACCATATATTTT
TRBJ2-7	many	TRBD2	TRBV10-3	CAISESAGGRINYEQYF	TGTGCCATCAGTGAGAGCGCGGGGGGGAGGATAAACTACGAGCAGTACTTC
TRBJ2-5	NA	TRBD1	TRBV7-9	CASSVGQGVRETQYF	TGTGCCAGCAGCGTGGGACAGGGGGTCCGAGAGACCCAGTACTTC
TRBJ2-7	many	NA	TRBV19	CASSMSGRSYEQYF	TGTGCCAGTAGTATGTCAGGCCGCTCCTACGAGCAGTACTTC
TRBJ1-2	many	TRBD1	TRBV28	CASGDRDNYGYTF	TGTGCCAGCGGGGACAGGGACAACTATGGCTACACCTTC
TRBJ2-2	NA	NA	TRBV28	CASSRGWGRTTGELFF	TGTGCCAGCAGTCGCGGCTGGGGGAGGACCACCGGGGAGCTGTTTTTT
TRBJ2-1	many	TRBD2	TRBV20-1	CSAYKLAGGRRGGNEQFF	TGCAGTGCCTATAAACTAGCGGGAGGGCGGAGGGGGGGCAATGAGCAGTTCTTC
TRBJ2-7	many	TRBD1	TRBV28	CASSSLPTTGFHEQYF	TGTGCCAGCAGTTCCCTACCCACGACAGGGTTCCACGAGCAGTACTTC
TRBJ1-5	many	TRBD1	TRBV7-2	CASSPRDRGGNQPQHF	TGTGCCAGCAGCCCACGGGACAGGGGGGGCAATCAGCCCCAGCATTTT
TRBJ1-5	many	NA	TRBV12-3/TRBV12-4	CASSFRAANQPQHF	TGTGCCAGCAGTTTCCGGGCGGCCAATCAGCCCCAGCATTTT
TRBJ1-2	many	NA	TRBV2	CASSEGLRKIPYGYTF	TGTGCCAGCAGTGAAGGTCTGAGAAAAATACCATATGGCTACACCTTC
TRBJ2-5	NA	TRBD1	TRBV20-1	CSARDRRTGMETQYF	TGCAGTGCTAGAGATCGCCGGACAGGGATGGAGACCCAGTACTTC
TRBJ1-2	many	NA	TRBV10-3	CAISEGIRDGYTF	TGTGCCATCAGTGAGGGGATCAGGGATGGCTACACCTTC